A single sample gave rise to the 22 T cell receptor beta chains below, sequenced in a study of PD-L1 blockade in urothelial cancer. Produced via immunoSEQ multiplex PCR; TCRdb's table is partial and in-frame only. Among 75,000 to 100,000 clones, around four fifths were seen once, and the ten largest hold about 8.4%. Indicated time point: peripheral blood 6 weeks after treatment start. The sample consisted of PBMCs, taken around atezolizumab (anti-PD-L1) treatment. Receptor source: a man in his 70s with urothelial cancer.

This clone has only a few counts. The CDR3 loop is CASSYGLAGGIDTQYF. CDR3 DNA sequence: TGTGCCAGCAGTTACGGGCTAGCGGGAGGGATAGATACGCAGTATTTT. The rearrangement links TRBV6-5 to TRBJ2-3, with TRBD2 matching over 12 bases. The junction had 5 bases not matched to a gene; V was cut back by 2 bases and J by 5 bases. This CDR3 contains 16 residues. Germline assignment: CDR1 MNHEY and CDR2 SVGAGI.

This CDR3 reads CASTLGTGYGYTF. CDR3 nucleotide sequence: TGTGCCAGCACCCTCGGGACAGGCTATGGCTACACCTTC. This chain joins TRBV6-5 and TRBJ1-2, with 8 nucleotides matching TRBD1. CDR1 is MNHEY, CDR2 SVGAGI, per germline. V lost 7 bases, J lost 4 bases, and 5 bases stayed unmatched. This CDR3 contains 13 residues.

The V gene is TRBV7-8, the J gene TRBJ1-4; no definite D call. The CDR3 is 15 amino acids. The V gene's germline CDR1 is SGHVS and CDR2 FQNEAQ. With 5 bases removed from V and 8 bases from J, the gap between germline ends came to 18 bases. The DNA for the CDR3 is TGTGCCAGCAGCGAAAGACGCACGGTGGGCGAAAAACTGTTTTTT. It yields the protein CASSERRTVGEKLFF.

The rearrangement links TRBV5-1 to TRBJ2-3; D not resolved. Germline loops: CDR1 SGHRS, CDR2 YFSETQ. The ends were cut back, 2 bases at V and 6 bases at J, with 7 bases in the middle. This CDR3 has 12 amino acids. CDR3 nucleotides: TGCGCCAGCAGCTTCCGACTGGATACGCAGTATTTT. Translation: CASSFRLDTQYF.

The chain is built from TRBV19 and TRBJ2-1; 10 bases match TRBD2. V was pared by 3 bases and J by 3 bases, with 14 bases of the junction left unmatched. This CDR3 spans 19 amino acids. Germline CDR1 LNHDA, CDR2 SQIVND (reference sequence). The CDR3 bases are TGTGCCAGTAGTATTGTAGTAGGGGTCCAGCGGGGGGGCTACAATGAGCAGTTCTTC. Its translation is CASSIVVGVQRGGYNEQFF. Using reference TRBV19 and TRBJ2-1 for the parts outside the CDR3, the full variable domain is DGGITQSPKYLFRKEGQNVTLSCEQNLNHDAMYWYRQDPGQGLRLIYYSQIVNDFQKGDIAEGYSVSREKKESFPLTVTSAQKNPTAFYLCASSIVVGVQRGGYNEQFFGPGTRLTVL.

The chain is built from TRBV14 and TRBJ2-7; no definite D call. The germline V gene has CDR1 SGHDN and CDR2 FVKESK. This CDR3 is 14 amino acids long. Trimming stripped 0 bases from V and 1 base from J, with 7 bases between. CDR3: CASSQDFGSYEQYF. CDR3 DNA: TGTGCCAGCAGCCAAGATTTCGGGTCCTACGAGCAGTACTTC.

The CDR3 protein is CASSFRDRGLTEAFF. The CDR3 DNA sequence: TGTGCCAGCAGCTTTCGGGACAGGGGGCTCACTGAAGCTTTCTTT. The V and J genes are TRBV7-3 and TRBJ1-1; 12 bases align to TRBD1. The germline CDR1 and CDR2 sequences are SGHTA and FQGTGA. The ends lost 3 bases at V and 4 bases at J; junction bases unmatched: 3. The CDR3 spans 15 residues.

The chain has TRBV4-3 and TRBJ2-5, with 8 bases matching TRBD1. Germline lookup yields CDR1 LGHNA and CDR2 YSLEER. This CDR3 has 15 residues. With V trimmed by 0 bases and J by 6 bases, 6 bases remained unmatched. The DNA for the CDR3 is TGCGCCAGCAGCCAAGATATGGACAGGGAGAAGACCCAGTACTTC. Translating it yields CASSQDMDREKTQYF.

This clone was seen just once. The rearrangement joins TRBV7-2 to TRBJ2-1, with 8 bases fitting TRBD2. Germline CDR1 and CDR2: SGHTA and FQGNSA. Trimming removed 4 bases from V and 3 bases from J; junction bases left unmatched: 17. The CDR3 sequence is 19 residues long. The DNA for the CDR3 is TGTGCCAGCAGCTCCCCTGTAGGCGGGAGGATGAGCTTCTACAATGAGCAGTTCTTC. Translating it yields CASSSPVGGRMSFYNEQFF.

This clone was counted between two and nine times. The J gene is TRBJ2-7, the V gene TRBV20-1; no firm D call. Germline V lookup: CDR1 DFQATT, CDR2 SNEGSKA (reference sequence). Trimming removed 5 bases at V and 3 bases at J, with 8 bases between. CDR3 length: 11 amino acids. The CDR3 bases are TGCAGTGCTCTCCGCAGCTACGAGCAGTACTTC. It encodes CSALRSYEQYF.

J is TRBJ2-7 and V is TRBV19; TRBD2 is a possible D gene (5 bases). The CDR3 sequence is 14 residues long. CDR1 and CDR2 (germline): LNHDA, SQIVND (reference sequence). Trimming shortened V by 5 bases and J by 3 bases, and 14 bases separated the two germline ends. The CDR3 DNA reads as TGTGCCAGTAGTCGCCCATCAAGCGGCTACGAGCAGTACTTC. Translated, it gives CASSRPSSGYEQYF.

The chain uses TRBV18 and TRBJ2-7; D uncertain. Per the germline V gene, CDR1 is KGHSH and CDR2 is LQKENI. This CDR3 is built from 13 residues. V was shortened by 6 bases and J by 6 bases, with 15 bases between the two germline ends. CDR3 coding DNA: TGTGCCAGCTCCCCTAGTCAAACTGGCGAGCAGTACTTC. It encodes CASSPSQTGEQYF.

This clone has just one count. This chain joins TRBV5-1 and TRBJ2-1; 7 positions agree with TRBD1. J was trimmed by 9 bases and V by 0 bases; bases with no gene match: 12. The germline gives CDR1 SGHRS, CDR2 YFSETQ. This CDR3 is 16 amino acids long. CDR3 sequence: CASSLESRTGVGEQFF. The CDR3 DNA sequence: TGCGCCAGCAGCTTGGAGTCCCGTACAGGGGTGGGTGAGCAGTTCTTC.

The gene calls are TRBV5-1 and TRBJ1-4; TRBD1 agrees at 7 bases. Germline CDR1 and CDR2: SGHRS and YFSETQ. V shed 0 bases, J shed 7 bases, and the junction held 6 bases outside the gene matches. This CDR3 contains 15 residues. In DNA, the CDR3 is TGCGCCAGCAGCTTGGGACAGGGAGCGGCTGAAAAACTGTTTTTT. Translating gives CASSLGQGAAEKLFF.

J is TRBJ2-7 and V is TRBV5-1; 12 nucleotides align to TRBD2. CDR1 and CDR2 from the germline V gene are SGHRS and YFSETQ. Trimming at V came to 0 bases and at J to 6 bases, leaving 7 bases not matched to a gene. This CDR3 has 16 amino acids. CDR3 bases: TGCGCCAGCAGCTTGGAACTAGCGGGAGGCTCTCTCGAGCAGTACTTC. Its protein product is CASSLELAGGSLEQYF.

A note on this clone: Additional DNA sequences in this sample encode the identical CDR3. This sequence joins TRBV19 and TRBJ1-1; 8 bases match TRBD1. The CDR3 runs to 13 residues. Per the germline V gene, CDR1 is LNHDA and CDR2 is SQIVND (reference sequence). V lost 4 bases to trimming and J lost 5 bases; unmatched junction nucleotides: 3. CDR3 bases: TGTGCCAGTAGTAGGACAGGGAATACTGAAGCTTTCTTT. Translating gives CASSRTGNTEAFF. Using reference TRBV19 and TRBJ1-1 for the parts outside the CDR3, the full variable domain is DGGITQSPKYLFRKEGQNVTLSCEQNLNHDAMYWYRQDPGQGLRLIYYSQIVNDFQKGDIAEGYSVSREKKESFPLTVTSAQKNPTAFYLCASSRTGNTEAFFGQGTRLTVV.

This rearrangement joins TRBV29-1 to TRBJ2-1, with D perhaps TRBD2 (5 bases). Germline lookup yields CDR1 SQVTM and CDR2 ANQGSEA. V was pared by 7 bases and J by 3 bases, with 19 bases between. This CDR3 has 15 residues. The CDR3 coding sequence is TGCAGCGCCCGAGAGCTTAGCGAAAGCTACAATGAGCAGTTCTTC. Protein product: CSARELSESYNEQFF.

The V call is TRBV2, the J call TRBJ1-2, with D unresolved. CDR1 is SNHLY, CDR2 FYNNEI, per germline. The CDR3 is made up of 12 amino acids. V was cut by 5 bases and J by 5 bases, with 9 bases left in between. The CDR3 nucleotides read TGTGCCAGCAGTCCCGACGGGTATGGCTACACCTTC. Protein sequence: CASSPDGYGYTF.

This sequence joins TRBV7-2 and TRBJ1-3; D is perhaps TRBD1 (6 bases). The CDR3 covers 17 residues. Germline lookup yields CDR1 SGHTA and CDR2 FQGNSA. V lost 1 base, J lost 0 bases, and 13 bases lay in between. The CDR3 DNA reads as TGTGCCAGCAGCTTAGGTCCTGCAGGGGACTCTGGAAACACCATATATTTT. This translates into CASSLGPAGDSGNTIYF. The full variable domain, in which reference TRBV7-2 and TRBJ1-3 provide the parts outside the CDR3, is GAGVSQSPSNKVTEKGKDVELRCDPISGHTALYWYRQSLGQGLEFLIYFQGNSAPDKSGLPSDRFSAERTGGSVSTLTIQRTQQEDSAVYLCASSLGPAGDSGNTIYFGEGSWLTVV.

V is TRBV5-4 and J is TRBJ1-6; a weak D match, TRBD1 (5 bases). The V and J ends lost 0 bases and 8 bases respectively, with 9 bases between them. This CDR3 is built from 14 residues. CDR1 SGHNT and CDR2 YYREEE come from the germline V gene (reference sequence). CDR3 residues: CASSLDSGDSPLHF. CDR3 sequence (DNA): TGTGCCAGCAGCTTGGACTCGGGGGATTCACCCCTCCACTTT.

The chain has TRBV5-4 and TRBJ2-5; TRBD2 agrees at 9 bases. Germline V gene sequence: CDR1 SGHNT, CDR2 YYREEE (reference sequence). The J segment lost 4 bases and the V segment lost 4 bases, leaving 11 bases of the junction unmatched. The CDR3 extends over 16 amino acids. This chain's CDR3 is CASSPQGRGGGETQYF. The DNA of the CDR3 is TGTGCCAGCAGCCCCCAGGGGCGGGGGGGCGGAGAGACCCAGTACTTC.

A few counts support this clone. The gene calls are TRBV7-8 and TRBJ2-2, with TRBD2 identical over 11 bases. Germline V lookup: CDR1 SGHVS, CDR2 FQNEAQ. J was trimmed by 5 bases and V by 1 base; bases with no gene match: 3. The CDR3 sequence is 16 residues long. CDR3 bases: TGTGCCAGCAGCTTAGTAGCGGGGGGGCGGACCGGGGAGCTGTTTTTT. Protein sequence: CASSLVAGGRTGELFF.